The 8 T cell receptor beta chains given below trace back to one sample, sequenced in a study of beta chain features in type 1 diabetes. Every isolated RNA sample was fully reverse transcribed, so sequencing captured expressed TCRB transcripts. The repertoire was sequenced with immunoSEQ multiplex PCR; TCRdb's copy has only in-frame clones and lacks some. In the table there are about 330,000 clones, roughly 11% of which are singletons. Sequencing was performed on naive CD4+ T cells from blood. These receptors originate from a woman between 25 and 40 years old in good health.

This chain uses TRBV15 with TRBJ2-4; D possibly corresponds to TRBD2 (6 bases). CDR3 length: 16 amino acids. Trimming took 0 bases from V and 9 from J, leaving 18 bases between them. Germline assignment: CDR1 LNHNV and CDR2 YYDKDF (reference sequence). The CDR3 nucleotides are TGTGCCACCAGCAGAGATAGGGCCGGGGGTTTGGGCATTCAGTACTTC. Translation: CATSRDRAGGLGIQYF.

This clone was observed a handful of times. CDR3 DNA: TGTGCCAGCAGCGCCTCTGCGGGATGGGTGCAGTACTTC. It is translated as CASSASAGWVQYF. This chain connects TRBV9 to TRBJ2-7; D possibly corresponds to TRBD2 (6 bases). With 3 bases removed from V and 9 bases from J, the gap between germline ends came to 16 bases. In germline, CDR1 is SGDLS, CDR2 YYNGEE. The CDR3 totals 13 residues.

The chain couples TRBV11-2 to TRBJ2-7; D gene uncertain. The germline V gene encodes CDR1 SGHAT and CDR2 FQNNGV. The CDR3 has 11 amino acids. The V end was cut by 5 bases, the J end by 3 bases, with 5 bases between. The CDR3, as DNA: TGTGCCAGCAGCCCTATCTACGAGCAGTACTTC. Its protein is CASSPIYEQYF.

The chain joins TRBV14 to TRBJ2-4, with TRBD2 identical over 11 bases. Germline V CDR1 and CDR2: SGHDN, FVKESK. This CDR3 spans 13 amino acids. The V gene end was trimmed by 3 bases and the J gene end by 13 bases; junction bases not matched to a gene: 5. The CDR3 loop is CASSHTGTSGQYF. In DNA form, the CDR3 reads TGTGCCAGCAGCCATACCGGGACTAGCGGACAGTACTTC.

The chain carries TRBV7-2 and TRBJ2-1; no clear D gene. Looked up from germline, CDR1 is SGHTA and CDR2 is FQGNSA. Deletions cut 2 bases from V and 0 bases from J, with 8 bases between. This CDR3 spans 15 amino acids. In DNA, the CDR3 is TGTGCCAGCAGCTTAAATCTCCGCTCCTACAATGAGCAGTTCTTC. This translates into CASSLNLRSYNEQFF.

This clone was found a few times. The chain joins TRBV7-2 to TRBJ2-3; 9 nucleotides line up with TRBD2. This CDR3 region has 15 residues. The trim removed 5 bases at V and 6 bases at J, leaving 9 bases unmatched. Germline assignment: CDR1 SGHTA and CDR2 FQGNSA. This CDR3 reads CASSPPGGRADTQYF. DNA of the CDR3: TGTGCCAGCAGCCCCCCGGGCGGGAGGGCGGATACGCAGTATTTT.

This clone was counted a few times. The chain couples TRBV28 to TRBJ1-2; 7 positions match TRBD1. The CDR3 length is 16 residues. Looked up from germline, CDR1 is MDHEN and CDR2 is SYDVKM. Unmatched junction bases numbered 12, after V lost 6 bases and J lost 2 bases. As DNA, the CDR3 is TGTGCCAGCAGACCGAGGACAGGCAGGGGGAACTATGGCTACACCTTC. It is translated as CASRPRTGRGNYGYTF.

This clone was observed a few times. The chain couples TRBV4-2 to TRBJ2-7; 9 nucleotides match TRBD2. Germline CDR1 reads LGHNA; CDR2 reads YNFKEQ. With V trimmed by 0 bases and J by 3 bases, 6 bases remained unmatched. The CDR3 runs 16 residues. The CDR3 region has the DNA TGTGCCAGCAGCCAAGATAATAGCGGGAGTAACTACGAGCAGTACTTC. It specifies CASSQDNSGSNYEQYF.